Listed below are T cell receptor beta chains from one sample, sequenced in a study of cytomegalovirus exposure and HLA in healthy donors. Repertoires were generated with immunoSEQ multiplex PCR, while TCRdb's copy carries only in-frame clones and drops some. The profile shows fewer than 130,000 clones, around four fifths of them singletons. The sequenced material came from PBMCs. These receptors were obtained from a man between 25 and 39 years old in good health and CMV-seropositive. The CDR3 runs from the conserved cysteine through the conserved F or W.

j_call v_call cdr3_aa
TRBJ1-1 TRBV11-3 CASSLVGRQNTEAFF
TRBJ1-6 TRBV7-9 CASSPNEYSPLHF
TRBJ2-1 TRBV29-1 CSIPPGRVNEQFF
TRBJ1-6 TRBV4-3 CASSQDHGGYSPLHF
TRBJ2-7 TRBV5-6 CASTKLAGKHEQYF
TRBJ2-2 TRBV6-1 CASSVDILNTGELFF
TRBJ2-6 TRBV9 CASSPRPGGDSGANVLTF
TRBJ2-7 TRBV10-2 CASSSGEAYEQYF
TRBJ1-1 TRBV10-1 CASGVSSRGSPLRRNTEAFF
TRBJ1-3 TRBV10-3 CAISVQGRNTIYF
TRBJ2-1 TRBV30 CAWSVGTGNGNEQFF
NA TRBV18 CASSPQQGYEQYF
TRBJ1-2 TRBV14 CASSPNRGPDGYTF
TRBJ2-3 TRBV5-1 CASSLFAGGRGDTQYF
TRBJ1-2 TRBV5-1 CASSLVGGDYGYTF
TRBJ1-2 TRBV28 CASSLISAGGNYGYTF
TRBJ2-1 TRBV6-6 CASSYSRGHEQFF
TRBJ1-5 TRBV7-2 CASSLVGVIGQPQHF
TRBJ2-3 TRBV7-3 CASSMGGSRTDTQYF
TRBJ1-2 TRBV7-2 CALQGTYGYTF
TRBJ2-7 TRBV7-9 CASSTLRGPNSYDQYF
TRBJ1-1 TRBV27 CASSLSGQVGEAFF
TRBJ1-5 TRBV4-3 CASSQDAGGEGQPQHF
TRBJ1-2 TRBV6-4 CASSDSRTGMEGYTF
TRBJ2-5 TRBV7-6 CASSLDREETQYF
TRBJ2-2 TRBV5-6 CASSLEGANTGELFF
TRBJ2-7 TRBV14 CASSQGSGTYEQYF
TRBJ2-3 TRBV4-1 CASSQRAGGVTDTQYF
TRBJ2-2 TRBV4-3 CASSSGLHTGELFF
TRBJ2-7 TRBV19 CASSIQGAGLYEQYF
TRBJ2-7 TRBV5-4 CASSFLPGGTSEQYF
TRBJ2-2 TRBV4-1 CASRQGALNTGELFF
TRBJ1-2 TRBV5-1 CASSLEVSGGLYGYTF
TRBJ2-7 TRBV13 CASSGPGLAYEQYF
TRBJ2-7 TRBV14 CASSSPGQGLFEQYF
TRBJ1-1 TRBV28 CASRPPLGNTEAFF
TRBJ2-5 TRBV7-2 CASSLGSEYQETQYF
TRBJ2-3 TRBV27 CVSSLWGGSTDTQYF
TRBJ1-1 TRBV6-6 CASSFLQGVNTEAFF
TRBJ1-4 TRBV7-9 CSSSPLGQGELF
TRBJ1-4 TRBV9 CASSTATGSANEKLFF
TRBJ2-7 TRBV4-2 CASSQGSSGGAVQYF
TRBJ2-5 TRBV7-6 CASSLGGGAQETQYF
TRBJ2-6 TRBV4-1 CASSQLGLAGPRSGANVLTF
TRBJ1-2 TRBV5-4 CASSLGGPGYTF
TRBJ2-7 TRBV4-3 CASSQDVEGRKYEQYF
TRBJ1-6 TRBV27 CASSPFSGANNSPLHF
TRBJ1-1 TRBV2 CASSEYRNTEAFF
TRBJ1-6 TRBV30 CAWTLGGDYNSPLHF
TRBJ2-6 TRBV4-1 CASSQAAGSFSSGANVLTF
TRBJ1-2 TRBV2 CASNLDSNYGYTF
TRBJ1-2 TRBV25-1 CASSSTPGAQEGLGYTF
TRBJ1-2 TRBV28 CASTTDRPGTSPSNYGYTF
TRBJ2-2 TRBV4-1 CASSQESGNGELFF
TRBJ1-4 TRBV7-2 CASRVYSSSEKLFF